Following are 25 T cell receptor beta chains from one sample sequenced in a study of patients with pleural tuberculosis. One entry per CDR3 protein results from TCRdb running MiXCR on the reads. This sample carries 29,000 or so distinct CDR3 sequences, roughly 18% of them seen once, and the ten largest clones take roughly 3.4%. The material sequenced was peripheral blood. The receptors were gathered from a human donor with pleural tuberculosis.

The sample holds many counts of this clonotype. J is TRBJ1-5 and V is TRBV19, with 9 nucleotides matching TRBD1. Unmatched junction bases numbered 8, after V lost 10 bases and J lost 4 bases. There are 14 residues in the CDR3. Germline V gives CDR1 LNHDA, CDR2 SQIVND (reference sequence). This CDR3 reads CATWDRARNQPQHF. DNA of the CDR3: TGTGCCACTTGGGACAGGGCTAGGAATCAGCCCCAGCATTTT.

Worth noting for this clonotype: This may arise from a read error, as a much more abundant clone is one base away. This chain's CDR3 is CASSLAGVTYEQYF. CDR3 DNA sequence: TGTGCCAGCTCACTTGCCGGGGTCACCTACGAGCAGTACTTC. The rearrangement links TRBV18 to TRBJ2-7; D possibly corresponds to TRBD2 (5 bases). The CDR3 consists of 14 residues. V gave up 4 bases and J gave up 2 bases, with 12 bases separating them. The germline CDR1 and CDR2 sequences are KGHSH and LQKENI.

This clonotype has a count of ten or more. Written as DNA, the CDR3 is TGTGCCAGCAGTTACTCGCGCGGGAGCCCCTACGAGCAGTACTTC. Translating it yields CASSYSRGSPYEQYF. The rearrangement links TRBV6-6 to TRBJ2-7; 7 bases match TRBD2. The V gene's germline CDR1 is MNHNY and CDR2 SVGAGI (reference sequence). V shed 0 bases, J shed 2 bases, and the junction held 4 bases outside the gene matches. CDR3 length: 15 amino acids.

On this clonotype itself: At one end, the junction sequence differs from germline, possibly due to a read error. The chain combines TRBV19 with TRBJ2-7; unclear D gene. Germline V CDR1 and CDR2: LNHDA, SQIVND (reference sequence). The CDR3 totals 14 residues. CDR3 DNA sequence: TGTTCCAGTATCGATCCGGGCTCCGTCTACGAGCAGTACTTC. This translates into CSSIDPGSVYEQYF.

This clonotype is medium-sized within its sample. CDR3 in DNA: TGTGCCAGCAGTTTAATGGCTAGCGGGAGAGAAGATACGCAGTATTTT. Protein product: CASSLMASGREDTQYF. The gene calls are TRBV28 and TRBJ2-3; 10 bases are a match to TRBD2. Unmatched junction bases numbered 7, after V lost 2 bases and J lost 5 bases. The CDR3 has 16 amino acids. Looked up from germline, CDR1 is MDHEN and CDR2 is SYDVKM.

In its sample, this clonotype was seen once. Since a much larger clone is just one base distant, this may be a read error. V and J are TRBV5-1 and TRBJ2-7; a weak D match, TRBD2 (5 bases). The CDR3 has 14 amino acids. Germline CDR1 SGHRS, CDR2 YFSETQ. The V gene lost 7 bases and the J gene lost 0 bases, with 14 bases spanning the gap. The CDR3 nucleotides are TGCGCCAGCGGCCCCGGACTGGCCTCCTACGAGCAGTACTTC. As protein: CASGPGLASYEQYF.

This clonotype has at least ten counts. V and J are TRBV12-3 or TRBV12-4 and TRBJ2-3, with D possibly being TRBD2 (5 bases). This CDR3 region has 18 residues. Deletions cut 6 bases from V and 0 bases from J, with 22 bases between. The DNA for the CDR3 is TGTGCCAGCAGCCTAGCCGGCCGAGCGAATCCTAGCACAGATACGCAGTATTTT. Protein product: CASSLAGRANPSTDTQYF.

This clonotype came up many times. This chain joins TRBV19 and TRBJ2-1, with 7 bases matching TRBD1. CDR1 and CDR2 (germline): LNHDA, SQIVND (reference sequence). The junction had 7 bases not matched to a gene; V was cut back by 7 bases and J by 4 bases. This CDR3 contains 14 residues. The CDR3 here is CASKSQGLYNEQFF. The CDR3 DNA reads TGTGCCAGTAAGTCACAGGGGCTATACAATGAGCAGTTCTTC.

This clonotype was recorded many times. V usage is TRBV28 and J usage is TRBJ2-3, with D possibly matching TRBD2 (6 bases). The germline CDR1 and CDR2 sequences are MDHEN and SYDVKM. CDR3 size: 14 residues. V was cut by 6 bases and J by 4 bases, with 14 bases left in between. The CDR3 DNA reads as TGTGCCAGCAGCCCGCCCGGGACTCCAGATACGCAGTATTTT. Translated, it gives CASSPPGTPDTQYF.

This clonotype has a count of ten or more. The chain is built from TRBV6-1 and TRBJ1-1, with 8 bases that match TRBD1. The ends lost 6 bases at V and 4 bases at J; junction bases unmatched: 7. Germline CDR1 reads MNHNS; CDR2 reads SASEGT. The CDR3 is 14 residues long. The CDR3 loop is CASSNRDRGTEAFF. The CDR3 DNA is TGTGCCAGCAGCAACCGAGACAGGGGCACTGAAGCTTTCTTT.

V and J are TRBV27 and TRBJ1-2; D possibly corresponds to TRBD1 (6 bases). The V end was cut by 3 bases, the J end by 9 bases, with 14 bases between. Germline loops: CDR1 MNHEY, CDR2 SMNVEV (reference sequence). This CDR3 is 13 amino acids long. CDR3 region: CASSFGGTMSYTF. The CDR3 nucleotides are TGTGCCAGCAGTTTTGGCGGGACAATGAGCTACACCTTC.

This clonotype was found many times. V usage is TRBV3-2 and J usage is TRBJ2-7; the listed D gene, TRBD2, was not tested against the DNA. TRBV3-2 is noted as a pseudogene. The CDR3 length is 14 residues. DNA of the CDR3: TGTGCCAGCAGTCTAGCGGGAGGAGGGTACGAGCAGTACTTC. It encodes CASSLAGGGYEQYF.

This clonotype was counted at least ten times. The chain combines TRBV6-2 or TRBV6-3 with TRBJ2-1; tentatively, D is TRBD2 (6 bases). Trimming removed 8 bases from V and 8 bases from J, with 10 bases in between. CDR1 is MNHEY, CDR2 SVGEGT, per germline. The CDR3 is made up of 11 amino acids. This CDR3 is CASEGGDEQFF. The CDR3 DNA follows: TGTGCCAGCGAGGGCGGGGATGAGCAGTTCTTC.

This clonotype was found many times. The CDR3 region has the DNA TGTGCCATCAGTGAGCTGTGGGTCGCAGATACGCAGTATTTT. This codes for CAISELWVADTQYF. The rearrangement joins TRBV10-3 to TRBJ2-3; D is unclear. The germline V gene encodes CDR1 ENHRY and CDR2 SYGVKD. V was shortened by 2 bases and J by 4 bases, with 10 bases between the two germline ends. This CDR3 region has 14 residues.

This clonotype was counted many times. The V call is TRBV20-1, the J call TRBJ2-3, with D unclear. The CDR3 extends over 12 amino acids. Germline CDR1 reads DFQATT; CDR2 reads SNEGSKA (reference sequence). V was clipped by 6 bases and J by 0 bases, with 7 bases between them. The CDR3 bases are TGCAGTGCCACACCTAGCACAGATACGCAGTATTTT. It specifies CSATPSTDTQYF.

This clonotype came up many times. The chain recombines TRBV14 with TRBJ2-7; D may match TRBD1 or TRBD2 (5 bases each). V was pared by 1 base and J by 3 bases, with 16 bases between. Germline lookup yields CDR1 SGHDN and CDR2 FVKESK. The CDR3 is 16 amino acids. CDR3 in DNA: TGTGCCAGCAGCCAAGGATCCTCCGGGGCCTACTACGAGCAGTACTTC. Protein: CASSQGSSGAYYEQYF.

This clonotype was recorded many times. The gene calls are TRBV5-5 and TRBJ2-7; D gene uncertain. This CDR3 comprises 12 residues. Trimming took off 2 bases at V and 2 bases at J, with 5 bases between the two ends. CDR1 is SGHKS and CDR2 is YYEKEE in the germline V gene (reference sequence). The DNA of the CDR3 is TGTGCCAGCAGCTTTGACACCTACGAGCAGTACTTC. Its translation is CASSFDTYEQYF. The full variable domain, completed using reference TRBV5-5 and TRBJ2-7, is DAGVTQSPTHLIKTRGQQVTLRCSPISGHKSVSWYQQVLGQGPQFIFQYYEKEERGRGNFPDRFSARQFPNYSSELNVNALLLGDSALYLCASSFDTYEQYFGPGTRLTVT.

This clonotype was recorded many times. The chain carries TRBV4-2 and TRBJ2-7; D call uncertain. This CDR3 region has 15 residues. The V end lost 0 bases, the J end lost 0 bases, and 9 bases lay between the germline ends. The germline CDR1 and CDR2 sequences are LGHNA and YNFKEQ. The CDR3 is CASSQDSARSYEQYF. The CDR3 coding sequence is TGTGCCAGCAGCCAAGATTCGGCTCGCTCCTACGAGCAGTACTTC.

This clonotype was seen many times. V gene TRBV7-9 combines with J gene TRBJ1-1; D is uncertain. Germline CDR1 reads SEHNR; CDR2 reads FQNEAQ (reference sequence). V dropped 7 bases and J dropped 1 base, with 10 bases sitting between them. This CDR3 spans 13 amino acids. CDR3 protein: CASTPTENTEAFF. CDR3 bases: TGTGCCAGCACCCCAACAGAGAACACTGAAGCTTTCTTT.

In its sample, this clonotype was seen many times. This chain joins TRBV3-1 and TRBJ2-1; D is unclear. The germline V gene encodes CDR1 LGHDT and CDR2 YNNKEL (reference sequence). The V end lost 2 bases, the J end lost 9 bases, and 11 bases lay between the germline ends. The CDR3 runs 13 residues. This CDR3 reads CASSQNTNGEQFF. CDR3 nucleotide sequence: TGTGCCAGCAGCCAAAATACGAACGGTGAGCAGTTCTTC.

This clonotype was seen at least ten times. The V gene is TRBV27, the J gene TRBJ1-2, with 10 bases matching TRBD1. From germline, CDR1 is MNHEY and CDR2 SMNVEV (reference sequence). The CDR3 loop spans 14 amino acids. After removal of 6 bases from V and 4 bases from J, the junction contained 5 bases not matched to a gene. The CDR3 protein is CASSARQGAYGYTF. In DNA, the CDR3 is TGTGCCAGCAGCGCACGACAGGGGGCCTATGGCTACACCTTC.

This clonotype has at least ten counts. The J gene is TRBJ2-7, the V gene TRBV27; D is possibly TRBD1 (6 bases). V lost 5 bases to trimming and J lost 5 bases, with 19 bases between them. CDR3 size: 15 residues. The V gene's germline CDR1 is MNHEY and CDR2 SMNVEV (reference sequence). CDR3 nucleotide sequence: TGTGCCAGCAGTAAGACAGGATACCGCGCCCACGAGCAGTACTTC. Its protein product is CASSKTGYRAHEQYF.

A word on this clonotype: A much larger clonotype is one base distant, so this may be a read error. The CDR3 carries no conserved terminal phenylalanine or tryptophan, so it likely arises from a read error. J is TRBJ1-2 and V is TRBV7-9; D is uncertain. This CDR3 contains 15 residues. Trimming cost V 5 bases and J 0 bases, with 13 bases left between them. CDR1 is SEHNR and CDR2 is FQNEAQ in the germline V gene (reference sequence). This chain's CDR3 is CASSPPPRTNYGYTL. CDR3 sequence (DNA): TGTGCCAGCAGCCCCCCCCCACGTACTAACTATGGCTACACCCTC.

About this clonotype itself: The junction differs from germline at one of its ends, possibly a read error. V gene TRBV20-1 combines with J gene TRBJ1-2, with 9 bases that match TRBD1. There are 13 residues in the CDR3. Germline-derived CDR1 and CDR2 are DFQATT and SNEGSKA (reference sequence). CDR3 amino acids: CSAPYTGGYGHPF. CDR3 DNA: TGCAGTGCTCCCTACACAGGGGGCTATGGCCACCCCTTC.

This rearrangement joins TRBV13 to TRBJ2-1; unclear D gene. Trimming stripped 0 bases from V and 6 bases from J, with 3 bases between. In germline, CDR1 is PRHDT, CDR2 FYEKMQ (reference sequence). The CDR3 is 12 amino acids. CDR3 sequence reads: CASSLGPNEQFF. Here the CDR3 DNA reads TGTGCCAGCAGCTTAGGGCCCAATGAGCAGTTCTTC. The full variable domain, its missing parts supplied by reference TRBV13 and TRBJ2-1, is AAGVIQSPRHLIKEKRETATLKCYPIPRHDTVYWYQQGPGQDPQFLISFYEKMQSDKGSIPDRFSAQQFSDYHSELNMSSLELGDSALYFCASSLGPNEQFFGPGTRLTVL.